The sequence of this T cell receptor beta chain was determined in a study of neurological immune-mediated disorders. General study results and limits: Clinical and MRI features did not associate with the cluster found in multiple sclerosis patients. Across subjects, expanded clones had no CDR3 amino acid sequences in common, pointing to private repertoires in all groups.

MiXCR was run by TCRdb on the 5' RACE reads, yielding one entry per CDR3 protein. The sample consists of tens of thousands of distinct CDR3 sequences, around 3.5% of them appearing once. The CDR3 extends over 13 amino acids. Germline V gene sequence: CDR1 SGHKS, CDR2 YYEKEE (reference sequence). Trimming removed 5 bases from V and 3 bases from J, with 10 bases in between. As concerns this clonotype: Antigen unknown.

The sequenced sample consisted of PBMCs. The chain carries TRBV5-5 and TRBJ2-3; no firm D call. The receptor was derived from a woman aged 25-40 years with multiple sclerosis. In DNA form, the CDR3 reads TGTGCCAGCAGTCAAATTGGAACAGATACGCAGTATTTT. The encoded protein is CASSQIGTDTQYF.